The 19 T cell receptor beta chains in this list originate from one sample, sequenced in a study of cytomegalovirus exposure and HLA in healthy donors. The PCR had 60 Vbeta and 13 Jbeta primers. The protocol was immunoSEQ multiplex PCR, while the TCRdb copy is restricted to in-frame clones and leaves out a portion. The sample includes about 82,000 clones, around 70% seen only once; the top ten take 9.1%. Input material: PBMCs. The receptors derive from a man between 35 and 55 years old in good health and CMV-seropositive.

V usage is TRBV19 and J usage is TRBJ1-1, with a weak D call TRBD1 (6 bases). Germline CDR1 LNHDA, CDR2 SQIVND (reference sequence). V shed 5 bases and J shed 4 bases, with 11 bases lying between them. This CDR3 has 13 amino acids. The CDR3 DNA follows: TGTGCCAGTAGTTCCCCCAGGGGCACTGAAGCTTTCTTT. Protein: CASSSPRGTEAFF.

This chain links TRBV23-1 with TRBJ1-5, with D tentatively TRBD1 (6 bases). TRBV23-1 belongs to the ORF category, with a function that is uncertain. CDR3 length: 16 amino acids. The V end lost 0 bases, the J end lost 1 base, and 10 bases lay between the germline ends. This chain's CDR3 is CASSQSGGASNQPQHF. The DNA for the CDR3 is TGCGCCAGCAGTCAATCTGGGGGGGCGAGCAATCAGCCCCAGCATTTT.

V gene TRBV19 combines with J gene TRBJ2-7, with 10 bases that match TRBD2. The CDR3 loop spans 14 amino acids. From germline, CDR1 is LNHDA and CDR2 SQIVND (reference sequence). Trimming removed 6 bases from V and 0 bases from J; junction bases left unmatched: 2. In DNA form, the CDR3 reads TGTGCCAGTAGGAAGCGGGAGGGCTCCTACGAGCAGTACTTC. This gives the protein CASRKREGSYEQYF.

This clone showed up just once. This chain links TRBV5-1 with TRBJ2-1; 13 bases agree with TRBD2. J gave up 6 bases and V 4 bases, and 4 bases lay outside the gene matches. Germline V lookup: CDR1 SGHRS, CDR2 YFSETQ. The CDR3 covers 15 residues. The CDR3 sequence is CASSPGLAGSNEQFF. The CDR3 nucleotides read TGCGCCAGCAGCCCGGGACTAGCGGGGTCCAATGAGCAGTTCTTC.

This rearrangement joins TRBV12-2 to TRBJ2-3; the table's D call TRBD2 went unverified against the DNA. TRBV12-2 is marked as a pseudogene. The CDR3 is made up of 13 amino acids. CDR3 in DNA: TGTGCAAGTCGCTCACCTGCCCGGGATACGCAGTATTTT. It translates to CASRSPARDTQYF.

The chain recombines TRBV10-3 with TRBJ2-1; TRBD2 agrees at 10 bases. The CDR3 is 14 residues long. The V segment lost 3 bases and the J segment 9 bases; nucleotides outside the gene matches: 5. The germline V gene encodes CDR1 ENHRY and CDR2 SYGVKD. CDR3 bases: TGTGCCATCAGTGATGGACTAGCGGTAGTTGAGCAGTTCTTC. It specifies CAISDGLAVVEQFF.

The CDR3 sequence: CASSQDYRAETYEQYF. The CDR3 coding sequence is TGTGCCAGCAGCCAAGATTATCGAGCGGAGACCTACGAGCAGTACTTC. The chain employs TRBV4-2 and TRBJ2-7; the D gene is possibly TRBD2 (5 bases). Trimming removed 0 bases from V and 2 bases from J, with 14 bases in between. Germline V CDR1 and CDR2: LGHNA, YNFKEQ. This CDR3 contains 16 residues.

Concerning this clone: Mismatch with germline at one junction end may stem from a read error. CDR3 loop: CASSYLGTESFF. DNA for the CDR3: TGTGCCAGCAGTTACCTCGGGACTGAATCTTTCTTT. This sequence joins TRBV6-6 and TRBJ1-1; a possible D gene is TRBD1 (5 bases). CDR1 is MNHNY, CDR2 SVGAGI, per germline (reference sequence). CDR3 size: 12 residues.

CDR3 amino acids: CASSGTSGIINEQFF. Here the CDR3 DNA reads TGTGCCAGCAGCGGAACTAGCGGGATAATCAATGAGCAGTTCTTC. The chain links TRBV5-4 to TRBJ2-1; 10 bases are shared with TRBD2. CDR1 and CDR2 (germline): SGHNT, YYREEE (reference sequence). V was pared by 4 bases and J by 6 bases, with 7 bases of the junction left unmatched. CDR3 size: 15 residues.

This clone was recorded only once. The DNA for the CDR3 is TGTGCCAGCAGGGCCGGGACATCCAGTTACTATGGCTACACCTTC. This codes for CASRAGTSSYYGYTF. The chain uses TRBV5-4 and TRBJ1-2; the D gene is possibly TRBD1 (6 bases). CDR1 and CDR2 from the germline V gene are SGHNT and YYREEE (reference sequence). Trimming stripped 5 bases from V and 3 bases from J, with 17 bases between. The CDR3 length is 15 residues. The whole variable domain, filled in from reference TRBV5-4 and TRBJ1-2, reads ETGVTQSPTHLIKTRGQQVTLRCSSQSGHNTVSWYQQALGQGPQFIFQYYREEENGRGNFPPRFSGLQFPNYSSELNVNALELDDSALYLCASRAGTSSYYGYTFGSGTRLTVV.

The CDR3 here is CAWSVGQGTDTQYF. The CDR3 DNA sequence: TGTGCCTGGAGTGTGGGGCAGGGCACAGATACGCAGTATTTT. V is TRBV30 and J is TRBJ2-3; TRBD1 is a possible D gene (5 bases). V dropped 0 bases and J dropped 1 base, with 8 bases sitting between them. Germline CDR1 reads GTSNPN; CDR2 reads SVGIG (reference sequence). The CDR3 totals 14 residues.

The chain carries TRBV10-3 and TRBJ2-2, with 7 bases lining up with TRBD1. Germline values: CDR1 ENHRY, CDR2 SYGVKD. This CDR3 has 14 residues. V was pared by 7 bases and J by 0 bases, with 2 bases of the junction left unmatched. This CDR3 is CAITQGPNTGELFF. The CDR3 region has the DNA TGTGCCATCACACAGGGGCCGAACACCGGGGAGCTGTTTTTT.

The V and J genes are TRBV6-4 and TRBJ2-5; D is unclear. CDR1 is MRHNA, CDR2 SNTAGT, per germline. CDR3 length: 13 residues. V was cut by 4 bases and J by 1 base, with 7 bases left in between. The CDR3 nucleotides read TGTGCCAGCAGTGTTAACGGCCAAGAGACCCAGTACTTC. Encoded protein: CASSVNGQETQYF.

With regard to this clone: At one end the junction does not follow the germline gene, possibly because of a read error. V is TRBV7-9 and J is TRBJ1-1; 8 nucleotides line up with TRBD1. Germline loops: CDR1 SEHNR, CDR2 FQNEAQ (reference sequence). The CDR3 spans 14 residues. CDR3 loop: CSSSLRGLGTEAFF. The CDR3 DNA sequence: TGTTCCAGCAGCCTCAGGGGGCTCGGCACTGAAGCTTTCTTT. The full variable domain, its missing parts supplied by reference TRBV7-9 and TRBJ1-1, is DTGVSQNPRHKITKRGQNVTFRCDPISEHNRLYWYRQTLGQGPEFLTYFQNEAQLEKSRLLSDRFSAERPKGSFSTLEIQRTEQGDSAMYLCSSSLRGLGTEAFFGQGTRLTVV.

There are a few counts of this clone. The V call is TRBV19, the J call TRBJ2-5; TRBD2 is a possible D gene (5 bases). The ends were cut back, 2 bases at V and 1 base at J, with 8 bases in the middle. From germline, CDR1 is LNHDA and CDR2 SQIVND (reference sequence). The CDR3 is 14 amino acids. CDR3 protein: CASSITSGQETQYF. CDR3 DNA sequence: TGTGCCAGTAGTATAACGAGCGGCCAAGAGACCCAGTACTTC.

The CDR3 protein is CASSEVGRGPPEAFF. The CDR3 nucleotides read TGTGCCAGCAGTGAAGTGGGCAGGGGGCCCCCTGAAGCTTTCTTT. This chain links TRBV6-1 with TRBJ1-1; 8 bases align to TRBD1. The junction had 7 bases not matched to a gene; V was cut back by 1 base and J by 6 bases. There are 15 residues in the CDR3. Germline V lookup: CDR1 MNHNS, CDR2 SASEGT.

This chain joins TRBV2 and TRBJ2-3; 8 bases agree with TRBD2. CDR3 length: 13 amino acids. With 7 bases clipped from V and 6 bases from J, the junction kept 6 bases outside the gene matches. The germline V gene encodes CDR1 SNHLY and CDR2 FYNNEI. The CDR3 reads CASIAGGGDTQYF. DNA of the CDR3: TGTGCCAGCATCGCGGGAGGTGGTGATACGCAGTATTTT.

This clone was detected once. This chain connects TRBV9 to TRBJ2-2; D unresolved. The CDR3 loop spans 16 amino acids. V lost 2 bases and J lost 1, with 12 bases in between. Germline loops: CDR1 SGDLS, CDR2 YYNGEE. In DNA form, the CDR3 reads TGTGCCAGCAGCGTGGGCCTCACTGAGAACACCGGGGAGCTGTTTTTT. The encoded protein is CASSVGLTENTGELFF. The full variable domain, in which reference TRBV9 and TRBJ2-2 provide the parts outside the CDR3, is DSGVTQTPKHLITATGQRVTLRCSPRSGDLSVYWYQQSLDQGLQFLIQYYNGEERAKGNILERFSAQQFPDLHSELNLSSLELGDSALYFCASSVGLTENTGELFFGEGSRLTVL.

The CDR3 nucleotides read TGTGCCAGCAGCGTACAGGGGGCGATGAACAATGAGCAGTTCTTC. Its translation: CASSVQGAMNNEQFF. The rearrangement joins TRBV6-5 to TRBJ2-1; 9 bases line up with TRBD1. The length of the CDR3 is 15 residues. Germline V gene sequence: CDR1 MNHEY, CDR2 SVGAGI. Trimming at V came to 6 bases and at J to 5 bases, leaving 8 bases not matched to a gene.